The present T cell receptor (beta chain) was sequenced within a study of cytomegalovirus exposure and HLA in healthy donors. Study-level points and caveats: Later genetic work tied a missense DCLRE1C variant to beta-chain V and J trimming.

Primers: 60 Vbeta forward and 13 Jbeta reverse. Assay used: immunoSEQ multiplex PCR; TCRdb lists only in-frame clones, some missing. The profile shows about 120,000 clones, 65% to 80% of them singletons. As for this clone: Its antigen is undetermined.

Per the germline V gene, CDR1 is SGHAT and CDR2 is FQNNGV. The V gene end was trimmed by 1 base and the J gene end by 3 bases; junction bases not matched to a gene: 7. This CDR3 is 17 amino acids long. The origin of this receptor is a man younger than 30 in good health and CMV-seropositive. The sequenced sample was PBMCs. The V and J genes are TRBV11-2 and TRBJ1-5, with TRBD1 identical over 9 bases. DNA of the CDR3: TGTGCCAGCAGCTTAGCCCCGGGACAGGGAATCAATCAGCCCCAGCATTTT. It is translated as CASSLAPGQGINQPQHF.